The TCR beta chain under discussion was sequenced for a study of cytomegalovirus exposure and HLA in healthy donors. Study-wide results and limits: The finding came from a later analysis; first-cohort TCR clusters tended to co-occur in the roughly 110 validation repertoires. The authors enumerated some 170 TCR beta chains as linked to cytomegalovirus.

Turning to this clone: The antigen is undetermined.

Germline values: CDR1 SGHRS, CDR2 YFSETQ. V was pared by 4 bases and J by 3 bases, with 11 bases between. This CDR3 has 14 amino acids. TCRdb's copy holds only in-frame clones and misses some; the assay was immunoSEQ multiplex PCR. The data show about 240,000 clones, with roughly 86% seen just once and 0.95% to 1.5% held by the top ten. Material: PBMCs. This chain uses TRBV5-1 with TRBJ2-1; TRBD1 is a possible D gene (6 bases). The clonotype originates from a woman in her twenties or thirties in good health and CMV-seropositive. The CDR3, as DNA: TGCGCCAGCAGCACCTCGACAGGCTACAATGAGCAGTTCTTC. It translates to CASSTSTGYNEQFF.